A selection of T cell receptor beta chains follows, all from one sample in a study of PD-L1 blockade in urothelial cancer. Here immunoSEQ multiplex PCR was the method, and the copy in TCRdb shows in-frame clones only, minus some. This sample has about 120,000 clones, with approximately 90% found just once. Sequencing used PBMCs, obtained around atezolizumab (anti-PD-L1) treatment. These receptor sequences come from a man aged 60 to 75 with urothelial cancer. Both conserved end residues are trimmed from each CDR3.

ASSFYRGNNSPLH	TRBJ1-6	TRBV5-8
ASSPAGGEGTDTQY	TRBJ2-3	TRBV9
ASSPTGTDSPLH	TRBJ1-6	TRBV18
ASSQGLAGAGELF	TRBJ2-2	TRBV2
ASSQDPGQGTYEQY	TRBJ2-7	TRBV4-1
ASSYRETQY	TRBJ2-5	TRBV5-4
SVLGGSNYGYT	TRBJ1-2	TRBV29-1
ATRQEHNEQF	TRBJ2-1	TRBV2
ASSFGQGVYEQY	TRBJ2-7	TRBV27
ASSWGLAGGEYEQY	TRBJ2-7	TRBV5-6
ASSQESVSGTPRRF	TRBJ2-1	TRBV16
ASSRGLAGAQALGEQY	TRBJ2-7	TRBV5-4
ARTFTLTGGTEAF	TRBJ1-1	TRBV5-3
ASSDISGNTIY	TRBJ1-3	TRBV2
AISTGAGGNPGELF	TRBJ2-2	TRBV10-3
ATSRDLGAPGQY	TRBJ2-7	TRBV15
ASRWDSSGNTIY	TRBJ1-3	TRBV28
ASSQVPTSGTGLF	TRBJ2-2	TRBV4-1
ASSEAGRSSGNTIY	TRBJ1-3	TRBV2
ASSLNSNNSPLH	TRBJ1-6	TRBV7-6
ASSPLYRGTGELF	TRBJ2-2	TRBV19
ASSLTGFNQPQH	TRBJ1-5	TRBV5-1